This passage covers 5 T cell receptor beta chains from one sample sequenced in a study of blood T cell repertoires in COVID-19. Clones were read by immunoSEQ multiplex PCR, and TCRdb kept only the in-frame ones, dropping some. The sample comprises about 250,000 clones, roughly 88% of which are singletons, and 1.3% to 1.5% rests with the top ten. The sample taken for sequencing was peripheral blood. These receptors all come from a man at least 80 years old with acute or convalescent COVID-19.

The rearrangement links TRBV9 to TRBJ1-2; tentatively, D is TRBD1 (6 bases). CDR3 length: 13 residues. From germline, CDR1 is SGDLS and CDR2 YYNGEE. V was clipped by 4 bases and J by 6 bases, with 13 bases between them. CDR3 coding DNA: TGTGCCAGCAGCCCCCGGGACATGAATGGCTACACCTTC. Encoded protein: CASSPRDMNGYTF.

V gene TRBV9 combines with J gene TRBJ2-7; possible D gene TRBD2, 6 bases. The CDR3 sequence is 14 residues long. CDR1 and CDR2 (germline): SGDLS, YYNGEE. Trimming stripped 0 bases from V and 0 bases from J, with 7 bases between. CDR3: CASSVDGSSYEQYF. In DNA form, the CDR3 reads TGTGCCAGCAGCGTAGACGGGAGCTCCTACGAGCAGTACTTC.

Ten or more counts support this clone. The gene calls are TRBV5-1 and TRBJ2-7, with D uncertain. This CDR3 has 12 amino acids. Germline assignment: CDR1 SGHRS and CDR2 YFSETQ. Trimming pared 0 bases from V and 5 bases from J, leaving 6 bases between. The CDR3 sequence is CASSLAGHEQYF. The CDR3 bases are TGCGCCAGCAGCTTGGCAGGCCACGAGCAGTACTTC.

The chain is built from TRBV7-2 and TRBJ1-1; a possible D gene is TRBD1 (6 bases). Germline CDR1 reads SGHTA; CDR2 reads FQGNSA. V was trimmed by 5 bases and J by 7 bases, leaving 20 bases between them. The CDR3 totals 15 residues. CDR3 sequence (DNA): TGTGCCAGCAGCCCTAGCCAGGTGGGGACATTTGAAGCTTTCTTT. It translates to CASSPSQVGTFEAFF.

The chain has TRBV6-5 and TRBJ1-2, with TRBD1 matching 8 bases. Trimming removed 7 bases from V and 2 bases from J; junction bases left unmatched: 6. The CDR3 has 14 residues. Germline V gene data show CDR1 as MNHEY and CDR2 as SVGAGI. CDR3 in amino acids: CASTRDRSNYGYTF. The DNA for the CDR3 is TGTGCCAGCACTAGGGACAGGAGCAACTATGGCTACACCTTC.